This T cell receptor beta chain derives from a study of blood T cell repertoires in COVID-19. Study at large: Sites in the United States, Italy and Spain provided acute and convalescent COVID-19 samples. Nucleic acid was either cDNA or gDNA, and it came from T cells, B-cell-depleted T cells, or PBMCs.

A single count supports this clone. In the source study's methods: Amplified reference gene primers provided the basis for estimating nucleated cell counts. Data came from immunoSEQ multiplex PCR; TCRdb stores just in-frame clones and leaves some out. V and J calls and clone size are those listed in that table; D and trimming were worked out from the DNA. This table holds a few hundred thousand clones, about four fifths found once. V was clipped by 8 bases and J by 4 bases, with 8 bases between them. There are 11 residues in the CDR3. Germline CDR1 LNHDA, CDR2 SQIVND (reference sequence). This chain links TRBV19 with TRBJ2-5; D might be TRBD2 (6 bases). The origin of this receptor is a man aged 25-45 years who had recovered from COVID-19. Sample: peripheral blood. The CDR3 spells CASGTGETQYF. The CDR3 DNA reads TGTGCCAGTGGGACTGGAGAGACCCAGTACTTC.